The next 30 T cell receptor beta chains were all read from a single sample in a study of control samples from healthy donors and cancer patients. TCRdb's table, derived via immunoSEQ multiplex PCR, lists solely in-frame clones and lacks some. The sample yields about 140,000 clones, roughly 89% seen once. The sample comprised blood. Receptors were obtained from a man younger than 30 in good health.

This clone showed up just a few times. The chain has TRBV5-4 and TRBJ2-5; 7 nucleotides match TRBD1. V shed 0 bases and J 5 bases; nucleotides not matched to a gene: 4. The CDR3 has 14 residues. In germline, CDR1 is SGHNT, CDR2 YYREEE (reference sequence). The CDR3 region is CASSLEGAWETQYF. The CDR3 coding sequence is TGTGCCAGCAGCTTGGAGGGGGCTTGGGAGACCCAGTACTTC.

The J gene is TRBJ2-7, the V gene TRBV7-2; D may correspond to TRBD1 or TRBD2 (5 bases each). Germline CDR1 is SGHTA and CDR2 is FQGNSA. V was trimmed by 3 bases and J by 3 bases, leaving 9 bases between them. The CDR3 has 13 residues. CDR3 amino acids: CASSLGVIYEQYF. In DNA, the CDR3 is TGTGCCAGCAGCTTGGGGGTTATCTACGAGCAGTACTTC.

The V gene is TRBV7-2, the J gene TRBJ1-6; D gene ambiguous. CDR3 size: 13 residues. In germline, CDR1 is SGHTA, CDR2 FQGNSA. V was pared by 5 bases and J by 2 bases, with 4 bases between. The CDR3 coding sequence is TGTGCCAGCAGCCCGCCCTATAATTCACCCCTCCACTTT. As protein: CASSPPYNSPLHF.

This clone appeared a single time. The chain employs TRBV2 and TRBJ2-1; weak D call: TRBD1 (6 bases). The CDR3 is 14 amino acids. Germline V CDR1 and CDR2: SNHLY, FYNNEI. Trimming shortened V by 8 bases and J by 9 bases, and 20 bases separated the two germline ends. The CDR3 DNA reads as TGTGCCAGCGGGAAGGTTACAGGGTTTGGTGAGCAGTTCTTC. It encodes CASGKVTGFGEQFF.

The rearrangement uses TRBV30 and TRBJ2-4; TRBD1 might be the D (5 bases). Germline assignment: CDR1 GTSNPN and CDR2 SVGIG (reference sequence). V shed 8 bases and J shed 3 bases, with 14 bases lying between them. This CDR3 has 13 residues. CDR3 bases: TGTGCCGGGCTGTGGACAAACAAAAACATTCAGTACTTC. Encoded protein: CAGLWTNKNIQYF.

The CDR3 bases are TGTGCCAGCAGCCAAGTGGTGGGGAACACTGAAGCTTTCTTT. Amino acids: CASSQVVGNTEAFF. The V and J genes are TRBV3-1 (or the pseudogene TRBV3-2) and TRBJ1-1; D is ambiguous. CDR3 length equals 14 residues. Germline V CDR1 and CDR2: LGHDT, YNNKEL (reference sequence). V was shortened by 1 base and J by 1 base, with 7 bases between the two germline ends.

In this sample, this clone turned up once. The chain has TRBV28 and TRBJ1-1, with D possibly matching TRBD1 (5 bases). V dropped 6 bases and J dropped 9 bases, with 17 bases sitting between them. Germline V gives CDR1 MDHEN, CDR2 SYDVKM. This CDR3 region has 13 residues. The CDR3 DNA is TGTGCCAGCAGGACCGGAGACAGAGTTAAAGCTTTCTTT. Protein product: CASRTGDRVKAFF.

This chain links TRBV7-9 with TRBJ1-5; 12 bases match TRBD1. Germline lookup yields CDR1 SEHNR and CDR2 FQNEAQ (reference sequence). This CDR3 region has 14 residues. V lost 5 bases and J lost 6; bases outside the gene matches: 2. In nucleotides, the CDR3 is TGTGCCAGCAGCGGGACAGGGGGCGGTCAGCCCCAGCATTTT. This encodes CASSGTGGGQPQHF.

The chain couples TRBV6-4 to TRBJ2-1, with TRBD1 identical over 10 bases. Per germline, CDR1 MRHNA and CDR2 SNTAGT. CDR3 length equals 17 residues. J lost 5 bases, V lost 0 bases, and 7 bases had no gene match. CDR3 region: CASSDSPRTGGNNEQFF. The CDR3 nucleotides are TGTGCCAGCAGTGACTCGCCAAGGACAGGGGGTAACAATGAGCAGTTCTTC.

The rearrangement links TRBV4-2 to TRBJ1-1, with a tentative D call TRBD1 (5 bases). Germline V gene data show CDR1 as LGHNA and CDR2 as YNFKEQ. V gave up 0 bases and J gave up 4 bases, with 9 bases separating them. The CDR3 extends over 14 amino acids. The CDR3 DNA reads as TGTGCCAGCAGCCAAGATCCGGGGCTCACTGAAGCTTTCTTT. Its protein is CASSQDPGLTEAFF.

The chain has TRBV3-1 (or the pseudogene TRBV3-2) and TRBJ1-1; the D gene is possibly TRBD1 (6 bases). CDR3 length: 16 residues. Trimming removed 1 base at V and 8 bases at J, with 20 bases between. CDR1 and CDR2 from the germline V gene are LGHDT and YNNKEL (reference sequence). The CDR3 loop reads CASSQGGGGMRLEAFF. The CDR3 coding sequence is TGTGCCAGCAGCCAAGGAGGGGGAGGAATGAGGCTAGAAGCTTTCTTT.

Turning to this clone: A junction boundary mismatches the germline segment, possibly from a read error. The chain is built from TRBV15 and TRBJ1-1; D is ambiguous. Germline CDR1 LNHNV, CDR2 YYDKDF (reference sequence). CDR3 size: 17 residues. This CDR3 is CATGRDLGSRKNTEAFF. The CDR3 nucleotides read TGTGCCACCGGCAGAGATTTGGGCAGCCGCAAGAACACTGAAGCTTTCTTT.

The chain recombines TRBV19 with TRBJ2-3, with TRBD2 matching over 12 bases. There are 20 residues in the CDR3. From germline, CDR1 is LNHDA and CDR2 SQIVND (reference sequence). Germline trimming cut 4 bases from V and 2 bases from J; bases unmatched to any gene: 16. For the CDR3, the DNA is TGTGCCAGTAGTAGACTCTCGACTAGCGGGGGCCCTCCGTACACAGATACGCAGTATTTT. It translates to CASSRLSTSGGPPYTDTQYF.

V is TRBV7-3 and J is TRBJ2-1, with a weak D call TRBD1 (6 bases). Trimming shortened V by 1 base and J by 2 bases, and 9 bases separated the two germline ends. From germline, CDR1 is SGHTA and CDR2 FQGTGA. The CDR3 is 15 residues long. The CDR3 sequence: CASSLIRGPYNEQFF. The CDR3 DNA sequence: TGTGCCAGCAGCTTAATCAGGGGCCCCTACAATGAGCAGTTCTTC.

This clone occurred once. CDR3 region: CASSLEVLGIEGPYGYTF. The CDR3 bases are TGTGCCAGCAGTTTAGAGGTATTGGGAATAGAGGGACCCTATGGCTACACCTTC. The chain couples TRBV28 to TRBJ1-2; maybe TRBD1 (5 bases). Trimming removed 2 bases at V and 4 bases at J, with 23 bases between. The CDR3 contains 18 residues. The V gene's germline CDR1 is MDHEN and CDR2 SYDVKM.

This clone was picked up a small number of times. V gene TRBV19 combines with J gene TRBJ1-6, with D perhaps TRBD1 (5 bases). Trimming left V 7 bases short and J 7 bases short, with 17 bases between. This CDR3 contains 15 residues. Germline lookup yields CDR1 LNHDA and CDR2 SQIVND (reference sequence). In DNA, the CDR3 is TGTGCCAGTACCATCAACCACAGGCCAAATTCACCCCTCCACTTT. Protein sequence: CASTINHRPNSPLHF.

This sequence joins TRBV24-1 and TRBJ2-7; no reliable D call. CDR3 length equals 14 residues. V dropped 2 bases and J dropped 2 bases, with 9 bases sitting between them. CDR1 and CDR2 (germline): KGHDR, SFDVKD. The CDR3 bases are TGTGCCACCAGTGATTCGGAAAAGACCTACGAGCAGTACTTC. It encodes CATSDSEKTYEQYF.

For the CDR3, the DNA is TGTGCCAGCAGCCCCCGGGACAGATCTAACTATGGCTACACCTTC. This gives the protein CASSPRDRSNYGYTF. The V call is TRBV7-2, the J call TRBJ1-2, with 7 nucleotides matching TRBD1. This CDR3 comprises 15 residues. The V segment lost 5 bases and the J segment 0 bases; nucleotides outside the gene matches: 6. Germline V CDR1 and CDR2: SGHTA, FQGNSA.

The V and J genes are TRBV20-1 and TRBJ1-1; TRBD1 is a possible D gene (5 bases). The CDR3 sequence is 11 residues long. Germline V gene sequence: CDR1 DFQATT, CDR2 SNEGSKA (reference sequence). V lost 6 bases, J lost 5 bases, and 10 bases lay in between. For the CDR3, the DNA is TGCAGTGCCACGGGGGGGACTGAAGCTTTCTTT. Encoded protein: CSATGGTEAFF.

This clone turned up a few times. The chain recombines TRBV9 with TRBJ1-2, with D perhaps matching TRBD1 (5 bases). The germline V gene has CDR1 SGDLS and CDR2 YYNGEE. The V end lost 0 bases, the J end lost 2 bases, and 11 bases lay between the germline ends. The CDR3 extends over 15 amino acids. The CDR3 DNA reads TGTGCCAGCAGCGTAGCTCAGGGCCTGAACTATGGCTACACCTTC. Translated, it gives CASSVAQGLNYGYTF.

The genes are TRBV7-9 and TRBJ2-1, with 10 positions matching TRBD2. Germline V CDR1 and CDR2: SEHNR, FQNEAQ (reference sequence). V gave up 3 bases and J gave up 15 bases; unmatched junction bases: 8. This CDR3 contains 13 residues. As DNA, the CDR3 is TGTGCCAGCAGCTTTTCAGGAGCGGGGGGGCCGTTCTTC. Protein: CASSFSGAGGPFF.

Comments on this clone: This CDR3 is also generated by other DNA sequences in the sample. The rearrangement joins TRBV7-9 to TRBJ2-2, with 7 bases that match TRBD1. V lost 1 base, J lost 3 bases, and 2 bases stayed unmatched. Germline V gene data show CDR1 as SEHNR and CDR2 as FQNEAQ (reference sequence). The CDR3 covers 15 residues. The chain's CDR3 is CASSLGDRDTGELFF. The DNA for the CDR3 is TGTGCCAGCAGCTTAGGCGACAGGGACACCGGGGAGCTGTTTTTT.

The rearrangement joins TRBV11-3 to TRBJ1-6; D is ambiguous. V was shortened by 2 bases and J by 0 bases, with 2 bases between the two germline ends. Germline lookup yields CDR1 SGHNT and CDR2 YENEEA. The CDR3 extends over 14 amino acids. The CDR3 region has the DNA TGTGCCAGCAGCTTAAGCTCCTATAATTCACCCCTCCACTTT. It encodes CASSLSSYNSPLHF. The variable domain in full, completed from reference TRBV11-3 and TRBJ1-6, reads EAGVVQSPRYKIIEKKQPVAFWCNPISGHNTLYWYLQNLGQGPELLIRYENEEAVDDSQLPKDRFSAERLKGVDSTLKIQPAELGDSAVYLCASSLSSYNSPLHFGNGTRLTVT.

The gene calls are TRBV4-1 and TRBJ1-1; a possible D gene is TRBD1 (5 bases). This CDR3 contains 18 residues. The germline V and J ends were trimmed by 3 bases and 0 bases, with 20 bases remaining between them. Germline values: CDR1 MGHRA, CDR2 YSYEKL. The CDR3 is CASSHSVLGQGMNTEAFF. In DNA form, the CDR3 reads TGCGCCAGCAGCCACAGTGTTTTGGGGCAAGGGATGAACACTGAAGCTTTCTTT.

The chain joins TRBV7-9 to TRBJ2-3; 11 bases line up with TRBD1. V was clipped by 1 base and J by 4 bases; unmatched bases: 7. From germline, CDR1 is SEHNR and CDR2 FQNEAQ (reference sequence). This CDR3 is 17 amino acids long. Here the CDR3 DNA reads TGTGCCAGCAGCTTAGAATGGACAGGGGGCCTATCAGATACGCAGTATTTT. Translated: CASSLEWTGGLSDTQYF. The whole variable domain, remainder taken from reference TRBV7-9 and TRBJ2-3, is DTGVSQNPRHKITKRGQNVTFRCDPISEHNRLYWYRQTLGQGPEFLTYFQNEAQLEKSRLLSDRFSAERPKGSFSTLEIQRTEQGDSAMYLCASSLEWTGGLSDTQYFGPGTRLTVL.

This clone was seen a single time. The chain uses TRBV13 and TRBJ2-5; 12 bases are shared with TRBD2. The germline CDR1 and CDR2 sequences are PRHDT and FYEKMQ (reference sequence). This CDR3 spans 17 amino acids. The junction had 12 bases not matched to a gene; V was cut back by 5 bases and J by 5 bases. The CDR3 DNA sequence: TGTGCCAGCAGCCCTACCCCTAGCGGGGGGGCGGATGAGACCCAGTACTTC. This encodes CASSPTPSGGADETQYF.

The rearrangement uses TRBV5-4 and TRBJ1-2, with a weak D call TRBD1 (5 bases). The CDR3 is 16 amino acids. Trimming removed 2 bases from V and 7 bases from J, with 21 bases in between. Germline lookup yields CDR1 SGHNT and CDR2 YYREEE (reference sequence). CDR3 residues: CASSLPGTREAFGYTF. CDR3 coding DNA: TGTGCCAGCAGCTTACCCGGGACGCGGGAAGCATTTGGCTACACCTTC. The variable domain in full, completed from reference TRBV5-4 and TRBJ1-2, reads ETGVTQSPTHLIKTRGQQVTLRCSSQSGHNTVSWYQQALGQGPQFIFQYYREEENGRGNFPPRFSGLQFPNYSSELNVNALELDDSALYLCASSLPGTREAFGYTFGSGTRLTVV.

V and J are TRBV24-1 and TRBJ1-1; no firm D call. The V gene's germline CDR1 is KGHDR and CDR2 SFDVKD. This CDR3 has 12 residues. With 4 bases removed from V and 10 bases from J, the gap between germline ends came to 12 bases. The CDR3 loop reads CATSDPLERAFF. CDR3 nucleotides: TGTGCCACCAGTGACCCACTGGAGCGAGCTTTCTTT.

The chain employs TRBV10-3 and TRBJ2-1, with 7 bases that match TRBD2. Per germline, CDR1 ENHRY and CDR2 SYGVKD. V trimming: 10 bases; J trimming: 5 bases; junction bases outside the gene matches: 5. The CDR3 runs to 12 residues. The CDR3 region has the DNA TGTGCCACCCAAGGGACTAACAATGAGCAGTTCTTC. It specifies CATQGTNNEQFF.

Written as DNA, the CDR3 is TGTGCCAGCAGAAAGGGCGGGACAGTGGGCACCGGGGAGCTGTTTTTT. Its translation: CASRKGGTVGTGELFF. This chain uses TRBV9 with TRBJ2-2; a possible D gene is TRBD1 (7 bases). Between the trimmed V and J ends, which lost 5 bases and 4 bases, there was a span of 18 bases. CDR1 and CDR2 (germline): SGDLS, YYNGEE. The CDR3 contains 16 residues.